Described below is a single T cell receptor beta chain sequence and its context. The sample belongs to a study of cytomegalovirus exposure and HLA in healthy donors. Germline CDR1 and CDR2: WNHNN and SYGVQD (reference sequence). The CDR3 has 15 amino acids. Trimming removed 3 bases from V and 2 bases from J; junction bases left unmatched: 6. Vbeta (60) and Jbeta (13) primers were used in the PCR. Here immunoSEQ multiplex PCR was the method, and the copy in TCRdb shows in-frame clones only, minus some. Here the sample spans 90,000 to 100,000 clones, roughly two thirds being singletons. Sequencing input: PBMCs. The receptor comes from a female donor in good health and CMV-seronegative. V gene TRBV10-1 combines with J gene TRBJ2-7, with 8 bases identical to TRBD1. Written as DNA, the CDR3 is TGCGCCAGCAGTGATCCAAGGGACAGGACCTACGAGCAGTACTTC. This translates into CASSDPRDRTYEQYF.